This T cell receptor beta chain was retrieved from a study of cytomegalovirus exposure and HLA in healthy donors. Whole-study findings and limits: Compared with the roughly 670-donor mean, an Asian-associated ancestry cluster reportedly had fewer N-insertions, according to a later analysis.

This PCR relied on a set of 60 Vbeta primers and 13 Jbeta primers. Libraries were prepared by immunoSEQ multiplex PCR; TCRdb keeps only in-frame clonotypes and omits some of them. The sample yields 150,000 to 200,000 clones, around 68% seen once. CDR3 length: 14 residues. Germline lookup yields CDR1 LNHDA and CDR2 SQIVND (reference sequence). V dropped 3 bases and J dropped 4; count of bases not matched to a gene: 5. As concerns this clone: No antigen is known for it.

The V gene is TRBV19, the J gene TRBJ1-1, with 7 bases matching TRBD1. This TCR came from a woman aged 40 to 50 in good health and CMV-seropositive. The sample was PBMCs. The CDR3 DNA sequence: TGTGCCAGTAGTATCAACAGGGGAGCCACTGAAGCTTTCTTT. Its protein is CASSINRGATEAFF.